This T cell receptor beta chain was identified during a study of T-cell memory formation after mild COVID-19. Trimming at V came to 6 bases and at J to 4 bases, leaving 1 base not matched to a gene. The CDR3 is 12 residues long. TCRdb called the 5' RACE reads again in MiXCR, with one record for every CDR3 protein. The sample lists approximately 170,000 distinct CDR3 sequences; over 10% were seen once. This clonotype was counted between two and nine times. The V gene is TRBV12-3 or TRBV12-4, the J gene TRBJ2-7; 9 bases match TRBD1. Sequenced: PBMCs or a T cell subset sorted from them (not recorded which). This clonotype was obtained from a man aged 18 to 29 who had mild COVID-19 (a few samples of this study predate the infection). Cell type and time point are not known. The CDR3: CASRQGAYEQYV. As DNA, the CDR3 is TGTGCCAGCAGACAGGGGGCATACGAGCAGTACGTC.